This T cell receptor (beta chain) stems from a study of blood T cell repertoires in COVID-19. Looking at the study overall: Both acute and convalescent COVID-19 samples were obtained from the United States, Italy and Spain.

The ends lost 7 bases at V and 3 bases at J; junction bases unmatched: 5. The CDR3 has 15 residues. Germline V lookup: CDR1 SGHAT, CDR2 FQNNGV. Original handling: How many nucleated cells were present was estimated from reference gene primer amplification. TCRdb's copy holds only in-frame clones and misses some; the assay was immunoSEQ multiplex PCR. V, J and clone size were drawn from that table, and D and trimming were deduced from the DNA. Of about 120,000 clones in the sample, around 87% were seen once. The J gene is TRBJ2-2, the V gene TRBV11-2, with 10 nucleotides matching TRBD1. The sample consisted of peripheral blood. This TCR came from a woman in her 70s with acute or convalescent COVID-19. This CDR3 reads CASNTDRGDTGELFF. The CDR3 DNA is TGTGCCAGCAACACGGACAGGGGGGACACCGGGGAGCTGTTTTTT. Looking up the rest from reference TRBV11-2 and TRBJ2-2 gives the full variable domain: EAGVAQSPRYKIIEKRQSVAFWCNPISGHATLYWYQQILGQGPKLLIQFQNNGVVDDSQLPKDRFSAERLKGVDSTLKIQPAKLEDSAVYLCASNTDRGDTGELFFGEGSRLTVL.